A single sample is the source of the 16 T cell receptor beta chains below, sequenced in a study of cytomegalovirus exposure and HLA in healthy donors. It was with 60 Vbeta and 13 Jbeta primers that the PCR ran. The table came from immunoSEQ multiplex PCR; TCRdb's copy has only in-frame clones and leaves some out. The sample lists about 140,000 clones; roughly 75% were seen once. Specimen: PBMCs. Every receptor here comes from a middle-aged man in good health and CMV-seronegative.

This sequence joins TRBV7-6 and TRBJ2-2; 11 bases are shared with TRBD1. The ends lost 3 bases at V and 5 bases at J; junction bases unmatched: 5. The V gene's germline CDR1 is SGHVS and CDR2 FNYEAQ. The CDR3 runs to 16 residues. The DNA for the CDR3 is TGTGCCAGCAGCTTGGGACAGGGGGGAAGGACCGGGGAGCTGTTTTTT. This codes for CASSLGQGGRTGELFF.

This chain joins TRBV4-1 and TRBJ1-1, with TRBD1 as a possible D gene (5 bases). The CDR3 is made up of 14 amino acids. Trimming pared 5 bases from V and 1 base from J, leaving 11 bases between. In germline, CDR1 is MGHRA, CDR2 YSYEKL. Here the CDR3 DNA reads TGCGCCAGCAGCGCAGGGCTAGGGAACACTGAAGCTTTCTTT. Translated, it gives CASSAGLGNTEAFF.

The chain couples TRBV4-3 to TRBJ2-3, with D tentatively TRBD2 (5 bases). V lost 5 bases and J 5 bases, leaving 20 bases between the germline ends. This CDR3 has 16 residues. Germline V gene lookup returns CDR1 LGHNA and CDR2 YSLEER. This CDR3 is CASSNSYGDGRDTQYF. For the CDR3, the DNA is TGCGCCAGCAGCAACTCCTATGGAGATGGGAGAGATACGCAGTATTTT.

This clone was seen a single time. The chain has TRBV25-1 and TRBJ2-2; TRBD2 agrees at 8 bases. This CDR3 has 15 residues. The V gene's germline CDR1 is MGHDK and CDR2 SYGVNS. V lost 8 bases to trimming and J lost 4 bases; unmatched junction nucleotides: 9. The CDR3 nucleotides read TGTGCCAGCCACACGTCGGGGGGGGCCACCGGGGAGCTGTTTTTT. Its protein product is CASHTSGGATGELFF.

A few counts support this clone. The gene calls are TRBV29-1 and TRBJ1-1; maybe TRBD1 (6 bases). Germline lookup yields CDR1 SQVTM and CDR2 ANQGSEA. V was trimmed by 5 bases and J by 1 base, leaving 8 bases between them. The CDR3 runs to 12 residues. This chain's CDR3 is CSVRRGNTEAFF. The CDR3 region has the DNA TGCAGCGTTCGCAGGGGGAACACTGAAGCTTTCTTT.

CDR3 loop: CASSYSGGASGNTIYF. In DNA, the CDR3 is TGTGCCAGCAGTTACTCTGGGGGCGCCTCTGGAAACACCATATATTTT. This chain links TRBV6-5 with TRBJ1-3; weak D call: TRBD1 (6 bases). Per germline, CDR1 MNHEY and CDR2 SVGAGI. There are 16 residues in the CDR3. The ends were cut back, 0 bases at V and 0 bases at J, with 9 bases in the middle.

The J gene is TRBJ2-2, the V gene TRBV29-1; 8 nucleotides match TRBD1. Trimming at V came to 7 bases and at J to 2 bases, leaving 9 bases not matched to a gene. There are 15 residues in the CDR3. CDR1 and CDR2 from the germline V gene are SQVTM and ANQGSEA. CDR3 DNA sequence: TGCAGCGCCCATAGGGGGACAGGAAACACCGGGGAGCTGTTTTTT. It translates to CSAHRGTGNTGELFF.

CDR3 sequence (DNA): TGCGCCAGACCTGAGCGGGGGTGGACTAGCACAGATACGCAGTATTTT. It specifies CARPERGWTSTDTQYF. J is TRBJ2-3 and V is TRBV10-1; 8 bases align to TRBD2. V lost 9 bases to trimming and J lost 0 bases; unmatched junction nucleotides: 11. The germline V gene encodes CDR1 WNHNN and CDR2 SYGVQD (reference sequence). This CDR3 has 16 amino acids.

This chain links TRBV5-4 with TRBJ2-2; D gene ambiguous. The CDR3 runs to 14 residues. Trimming cost V 0 bases and J 3 bases, with 6 bases left between them. CDR1 is SGHNT, CDR2 YYREEE, per germline (reference sequence). The CDR3 loop reads CASSLDSYTGELFF. The CDR3, as DNA: TGTGCCAGCAGCTTGGACAGTTACACCGGGGAGCTGTTTTTT.

The rearrangement joins TRBV5-1 to TRBJ2-1; 7 bases fit TRBD2. Germline CDR1 reads SGHRS; CDR2 reads YFSETQ. V was clipped by 3 bases and J by 4 bases; unmatched bases: 4. The CDR3 consists of 14 residues. CDR3: CASSWGGEYNEQFF. CDR3 bases: TGCGCCAGCAGCTGGGGAGGGGAATACAATGAGCAGTTCTTC.

The rearrangement uses TRBV5-1 and TRBJ2-1, with 11 bases that match TRBD2. CDR1 is SGHRS and CDR2 is YFSETQ in the germline V gene. Trimming removed 4 bases from V and 3 bases from J; junction bases left unmatched: 3. There are 15 residues in the CDR3. This CDR3 is CASSTGLAGYNEQFF. The DNA for the CDR3 is TGCGCCAGCAGCACCGGACTAGCGGGCTACAATGAGCAGTTCTTC.

This clone was counted between two and nine times. This chain connects TRBV2 to TRBJ1-5; no clear D. CDR3 length: 13 amino acids. Germline V CDR1 and CDR2: SNHLY, FYNNEI. Trimming stripped 1 base from V and 4 bases from J, with 5 bases between. The CDR3 sequence: CASSEGPNQPQHF. The CDR3 coding sequence is TGTGCCAGCAGTGAAGGTCCAAATCAGCCCCAGCATTTT.

The chain recombines TRBV5-5 with TRBJ2-7; 10 positions agree with TRBD1. CDR1 SGHKS and CDR2 YYEKEE come from the germline V gene (reference sequence). The CDR3 totals 16 residues. The junction had 9 bases not matched to a gene; V was cut back by 3 bases and J by 3 bases. The CDR3 spells CASSWDWDRGIYEQYF. CDR3 DNA: TGTGCCAGCAGCTGGGATTGGGACAGGGGCATCTACGAGCAGTACTTC.

The chain has TRBV5-1 and TRBJ2-1; 7 nucleotides line up with TRBD2. The CDR3 runs to 17 residues. Germline CDR1 SGHRS, CDR2 YFSETQ. The V gene end was trimmed by 8 bases and the J gene end by 4 bases; junction bases not matched to a gene: 18. The CDR3 nucleotides read TGCGCCAGAAGACAAGCCGTCATAAGCGGGGCTTACAATGAGCAGTTCTTC. It codes for CARRQAVISGAYNEQFF.

The chain links TRBV9 to TRBJ2-5; D possibly corresponds to TRBD1 (6 bases). The V end lost 2 bases, the J end lost 1 base, and 12 bases lay between the germline ends. CDR1 and CDR2 from the germline V gene are SGDLS and YYNGEE. The CDR3 is 15 residues long. CDR3 bases: TGTGCCAGCAGCGTTGCAGGGACACGCCAAGAGACCCAGTACTTC. Translation: CASSVAGTRQETQYF.

This clone was seen a few times. This rearrangement joins TRBV5-6 to TRBJ1-6, with 8 bases that match TRBD1. Germline CDR1 SGHDT, CDR2 YYEEEE. This CDR3 is built from 15 residues. The ends lost 4 bases at V and 9 bases at J; junction bases unmatched: 9. The CDR3 sequence: CASSGTDRGLSPLHF. The CDR3 DNA reads as TGTGCCAGCAGCGGCACCGACAGGGGTCTTTCACCCCTCCACTTT.